This is a list of T cell receptor beta chains from one sample in a study of CD8 T cells in Susac syndrome. TCRdb redid the calling of the immunoSEQ multiplex PCR reads with MiXCR, one entry per CDR3 protein. This sample carries approximately 120,000 distinct CDR3 sequences, approximately 93% of them seen once, and the ten largest clones take roughly 0.29%. The sample consisted of CD8+ T cells from PBMCs. The receptors originated from a human donor with multiple sclerosis. Both conserved end residues are part of each CDR3. A D gene is named only where the DNA matches it firmly. Clone size is given for some rows only: seen once, a few or many times, or a class if the clone is expanded.

.	.	TRBV6-9	TRBJ2-2	TGTGCCAGCAGTTACAGGGAAGGCGGGGAGCTGTTTTTT	CASSYREGGELFF
.	.	TRBV28	TRBJ2-5	TGTGCCAGCAGTCATATGGGCGCCGTCGGGGAGACCCAGTACTTC	CASSHMGAVGETQYF
.	.	TRBV7-9	TRBJ2-7	TGTGCCAGCAGCTTAGTCGTAGGGTCCTACAAGCAGTACTTC	CASSLVVGSYKQYF
.	.	TRBV19	TRBJ2-2	TGTGCCAGTAGTATACAGGACTCGTACACCGGGGAGCTGTTTTTT	CASSIQDSYTGELFF
.	TRBD1	TRBV9	TRBJ1-1	TGTGCCAGCAGCCCTTGGGACAGGGGTGGGACTGAAGCTTTCTTT	CASSPWDRGGTEAFF
.	.	TRBV27	TRBJ2-7	TGTGCCAGCAGTTTATCATATGGGTCCTACGAGCAGTACTTC	CASSLSYGSYEQYF
once	.	TRBV4-1	TRBJ2-7	TGCGCCAGCAGCCAAGACCGACAGACCTACGAGCAGTACTTC	CASSQDRQTYEQYF
.	TRBD2	TRBV7-9	TRBJ2-3	TGTGCCAGCAGCGGAGGGACTAGCGGGAGTTACGATACGCAGTATTTT	CASSGGTSGSYDTQYF
.	.	TRBV2	TRBJ2-1	TGTGCCAGCAGTGAAAATAGGGGAGACAATGAGCAGTTCTTC	CASSENRGDNEQFF
.	TRBD2	TRBV4-1	TRBJ2-2	TGCGCCAGCCAGGTGGCCCTGCGGGAGGCTGACGGGGAGCTGTTTTTT	CASQVALREADGELFF
.	.	TRBV5-1	TRBJ2-6	TGCGCCAGCACTACCCCAGGGGAAGTCGGGGCCAACGTCCTGACTTTC	CASTTPGEVGANVLTF
.	TRBD2	TRBV11-2	TRBJ2-3	TGTGCCAGCAGCTTAGTTCCAGCGGGGAAAAGATGTACGCAGTATTTT	CASSLVPAGKRCTQYF
.	.	TRBV10-3	TRBJ2-3	TGTGCCGGAGGCGAGTTCGCAGATACGCAGTATTTT	CAGGEFADTQYF
.	.	TRBV7-2	TRBJ1-3	TGTGCCAGTTTGACCCAAAGGGCTGGAAACACCATATATTTT	CASLTQRAGNTIYF
.	.	TRBV7-9	TRBJ1-3	TGTGCCAGCAGCACAAGGGACATTCTAGACACCATATATTTT	CASSTRDILDTIYF
few	.	TRBV29-1	TRBJ1-1	TGCAGCGTACTCGACAGGAACACTGAAGCTTTCTTT	CSVLDRNTEAFF
.	.	TRBV7-9	TRBJ2-7	TGTGCCAGCAGCCCGGACCGGGCAGGGTATCCTTTCGACGAGCAGTACTTC	CASSPDRAGYPFDEQYF
.	.	TRBV24-1	TRBJ2-1	TGTGCCACCAGTGATCCAGAGAGGACTTACAATGAGCAGTTCTTC	CATSDPERTYNEQFF
.	TRBD2	TRBV19	TRBJ2-3	TGTGCCAGTAGTCCCGGGACTAGCGGGGCCCCTAGCACAGATACGCAGTATTTT	CASSPGTSGAPSTDTQYF
.	TRBD1	TRBV2	TRBJ1-1	TGTGCCAGCAGCCGACTTGGGGTTACAGGGGGTGAAGCTTTCTTT	CASSRLGVTGGEAFF
.	.	TRBV19	TRBJ2-3	TGTGCCAGTAGCACCGCACCCCGGGAGAAAGGCACAGATACGCAGTATTTT	CASSTAPREKGTDTQYF
.	TRBD1	TRBV4-1	TRBJ2-5	TGCGCCAGCAGCCAACGGACAGGGCGAGAGACCCAGTACTTC	CASSQRTGRETQYF
.	.	TRBV24-1	TRBJ2-2	TGTGCCACCAGTGACGCCAGCCGCGGGACCGGGGAGCTGTTTTTT	CATSDASRGTGELFF
.	.	TRBV20-1	TRBJ2-3	TGCAGTGCTAGAAACGGCCAGAGTCGCACAGATACGCAGTATTTT	CSARNGQSRTDTQYF
.	.	TRBV30	TRBJ2-1	TGTGCCTGGAGTGTAAGGGGGTATCCTCCCTCCTACAATGAGCAGTTCTTC	CAWSVRGYPPSYNEQFF
once	.	TRBV29-1	TRBJ2-7	TGCAGCGCCGGGGGTCGGTACTCCTACGAGCAGTACTTC	CSAGGRYSYEQYF
.	.	TRBV13	TRBJ2-5	TGTGCCACCTCAGGGGGGCCGACGGGGGAGACCCAGTACTTC	CATSGGPTGETQYF